A selection of T cell receptor beta chains follows, all from one sample in a study of blood T cell repertoires in COVID-19. Sequencing used immunoSEQ multiplex PCR; TCRdb keeps in-frame clones, though not all of them. The profile shows roughly 75,000 clones, about 80% of them singletons. The specimen was peripheral blood. These receptors came from a man aged 50 to 59 with acute or convalescent COVID-19. Both conserved end residues are part of each CDR3. A D gene is named only where the DNA matches it firmly. Not all rows give a size; the values are once, few, many and, for expanded clones, a class.

clone_size | d_call | j_call | v_call | cdr3_nt | cdr3_aa
NA | NA | TRBJ2-2 | TRBV11-3 | TGTGCCAGCAGCTCAGGGTTCGCCGGGGAGCTGTTTTTT | CASSSGFAGELFF
NA | NA | TRBJ2-7 | TRBV12-3/TRBV12-4 | TGTGCCAGCAGTTTAGGGGAGATCTACGAGCAGTACTTC | CASSLGEIYEQYF
NA | NA | TRBJ1-1 | TRBV6-2/TRBV6-3 | TGTGCCAGCAGTTACTCGAGGGGGATGAACACTGAAGCTTTCTTT | CASSYSRGMNTEAFF
NA | NA | TRBJ2-7 | TRBV27 | TGTGCCAGCGCGGGACCCGGTTTGTACGAGCAGTACTTC | CASAGPGLYEQYF
NA | TRBD2 | TRBJ2-7 | TRBV27 | TGTGCCAGCAGGAGAAGAAGACTAGCGGGCAACCAATCCTACGAGCAGTACTTC | CASRRRRLAGNQSYEQYF
NA | TRBD2 | TRBJ2-2 | TRBV6-4 | TGTGCCAGCAGTGGGACTAGCACCGGGGAGCTGTTTTTT | CASSGTSTGELFF
NA | NA | TRBJ1-6 | TRBV20-1 | TGCAGTGCTAGTTCGGCAGCAGGGAATTCACCCCTCCACTTT | CSASSAAGNSPLHF
NA | NA | TRBJ2-7 | TRBV11-2 | TGTGCCAGCAGCTTAGCGGAGGTCGACTACGAGCAGTACTTC | CASSLAEVDYEQYF
NA | TRBD1 | TRBJ1-1 | TRBV7-9 | TGTGCCAGCAGCCTGACAGGGAGCACTGAAGCTTTCTTT | CASSLTGSTEAFF
NA | TRBD1 | TRBJ1-1 | TRBV18 | TGTGCCAGCTCACCACTAAAAGACAGGGGCACTGAAGCTTTCTTT | CASSPLKDRGTEAFF
NA | NA | TRBJ1-5 | TRBV23-1 | TGCGCCAGCAAGCCTAGGGGCTCCTTCAATCAGCCCCAGCATTTT | CASKPRGSFNQPQHF
NA | NA | TRBJ1-2 | TRBV2 | TGTGCCAGCAGTGCCGGGGGGTATGGCTACACCTTC | CASSAGGYGYTF
NA | NA | TRBJ1-5 | TRBV2 | TGTGCCAGCAGTGAAGTGGGCGGGCTGGTGTTGCCCCAGCATTTT | CASSEVGGLVLPQHF
NA | NA | TRBJ1-2 | TRBV21-1 | TGTGCCAGCAGCCGAACAGGGGGCGACGAACCCTTTAACTATGGCTACACCTTC | CASSRTGGDEPFNYGYTF
NA | NA | TRBJ2-7 | TRBV4-2 | TGTGCCAGCAGCCAAGATTCTAGTATCTACGAGCAGTACTTC | CASSQDSSIYEQYF
NA | NA | TRBJ2-7 | TRBV7-2 | TGTGCCAGCAGCCCCCAGGGCGGAGAATACGAGCAGTACTTC | CASSPQGGEYEQYF
NA | TRBD2 | TRBJ2-1 | TRBV4-3 | TGCGCCAGCAGCCAGCGCGGGAGGAGGAATGAGCAGTTCTTC | CASSQRGRRNEQFF
NA | TRBD2 | TRBJ2-3 | TRBV28 | TGTGCCAGCAGTTCCGGAACTAGCGGGACAGATACGCAGTATTTT | CASSSGTSGTDTQYF
NA | NA | TRBJ1-2 | TRBV7-9 | TGTGCCAGCAGCCCCTCTAACTATGGCTACACCTTC | CASSPSNYGYTF
NA | TRBD1 | TRBJ2-2 | TRBV19 | TGTGCCAGTAGCAGGGGACAGGGAGGCACCGGGGAGCTGTTTTTT | CASSRGQGGTGELFF
NA | NA | TRBJ1-4 | TRBV19 | TGTGCCAGTAGGGGCAGGGGAAATGAAAAACTGTTTTTT | CASRGRGNEKLFF
NA | NA | TRBJ1-5 | TRBV19 | TGTGCCAGTAGGATGAGAGGGTGGCATTTT | CASRMRGWHF
few | NA | TRBJ1-2 | TRBV5-6 | TGTGCCAGCAGCCGGGGGGTTGGCTACACCTTC | CASSRGVGYTF
NA | NA | TRBJ1-5 | TRBV6-2/TRBV6-3 | TGTGCCAGCAGTGTGCGTTCTAATCAGCCCCAGCATTTT | CASSVRSNQPQHF
NA | TRBD1 | TRBJ1-2 | TRBV4-1 | TGCGCCAGCAGCCAAGAACTCGGGACAGGGACTTCTAACTATGGCTACACCTTC | CASSQELGTGTSNYGYTF
NA | NA | TRBJ1-6 | TRBV18 | TGTGCCAGCTCACCATCGGGAGGGAGCTCCTATAATTCACCCCTCCACTTT | CASSPSGGSSYNSPLHF
NA | NA | TRBJ2-1 | TRBV6-1 | TGTGCCAGCAGTGAAGAGGAGGGCAGTTCCTACAATGAGCAGTTCTTC | CASSEEEGSSYNEQFF
NA | NA | TRBJ1-2 | TRBV18 | TGTGCCAGCGCGGAGGGAGGAGAAGGCTACACCTTC | CASAEGGEGYTF
NA | TRBD1 | TRBJ1-4 | TRBV14 | TGTGCCAGCAGCCAAGGGACAGGGATTACGATCAGTGAAAAACTGTTTTTT | CASSQGTGITISEKLFF
NA | NA | TRBJ1-2 | TRBV7-2 | TGTGCCAGCAGCCCTGGGGGGGAGGGCTATGGCTACACCTTC | CASSPGGEGYGYTF
NA | TRBD1 | TRBJ2-1 | TRBV6-4 | TGTGCCAGCAGACACTCTCCGGGACAGGGCAATGAGCAGTTCTTC | CASRHSPGQGNEQFF
NA | NA | TRBJ1-5 | TRBV27 | TGTGCCAGCAGTCTTCGGACTCTCCAGCCCCAGCATTTT | CASSLRTLQPQHF
NA | TRBD2 | TRBJ2-3 | TRBV10-3 | TGTGCCATCACCGCCGGGGGACTAATAGATACGCAGTATTTT | CAITAGGLIDTQYF
NA | NA | TRBJ2-5 | TRBV6-5 | TGTGCCAGCCCACGAGGAAATGCAGAGACCCAGTACTTC | CASPRGNAETQYF
NA | NA | TRBJ2-3 | TRBV4-3 | TGCGCCAGCAGCTCCCGGACAGTCACAGATACGCAGTATTTT | CASSSRTVTDTQYF
NA | NA | TRBJ2-1 | TRBV11-2 | TGTGCCAGCAGCTTAGGAGCCCGATACAATGAGCAGTTCTTC | CASSLGARYNEQFF
NA | TRBD1 | TRBJ1-5 | TRBV2 | TGTGCCAGCAGTCCCCGACAGGGCAGGAATAGCAATCAGCCCCAGCATTTT | CASSPRQGRNSNQPQHF
NA | TRBD1 | TRBJ2-3 | TRBV5-1 | TGCGCCAGCCGGGTAGGGGACAGCACTAATACGCAGTATTTT | CASRVGDSTNTQYF
NA | NA | TRBJ1-6 | TRBV28 | TGTGCCAGCAGACCACAGGGCGGTGCGCATTCACCCCTCCACTTT | CASRPQGGAHSPLHF
NA | NA | TRBJ1-2 | TRBV9 | TGTGCCAGCAGCGTAGCTGGCGGGGCGCGGAACTATGGCTACACCTTC | CASSVAGGARNYGYTF